This T cell receptor beta chain emerged from a study of regulatory T cells in long-lasting Graves disease (dated by TCRdb to about 2021). Broadly, across the study: Persistent Graves' disease was defined as antithyroid drug treatment for over 5 years with persistently positive TSH receptor autoantibodies. This study used TCR sequencing and RNA sequencing of peripheral blood to compare persistent Graves' disease patients against newly diagnosed Graves' disease patients. The study took place in China and was registered as a clinical trial. A total of about 33 samples underwent TCR sequencing: about 13 from persistent and about 20 from newly diagnosed Graves' disease patients. Antithyroid drugs had been taken for ten to twelve years on average by persistent Graves' disease patients in the clinical cohort. The research as a whole found: Sequencing and analysis were limited to the TCR beta chain. As a limitation, the authors acknowledged that the small sample size may reduce accuracy. Persistent patients shared more public clonotypes among themselves (roughly 2,700) than newly diagnosed patients did (more than 950). The study examined only peripheral blood because the primary lesion, thyroid tissue, could not be accessed. Compared with newly diagnosed patients, persistent Graves' disease patients had lower TCR Shannon entropy and fewer highly expanded clones, which suggests clonal expansion. TRBV28, TRBJ1-2 and TRBJ2-5 were preferentially used in persistent disease, while TRBV20-1 and TRBJ2-1 were favored in newly diagnosed disease.

Libraries were constructed by multiplex PCR. Sequencing took place on an Illumina HiSeq 4000. TCR beta libraries were built with iRepertoire HTBI primers and Arm-PCR amplification of CDR3 regions. Gel purification was performed on PCR products prior to sequencing. The authors processed their data as follows. Across samples, 60 to 70 TRBV and 13 to 15 TRBJ segments were identified and used for gene usage analysis of CDR3 amino acid clonotypes. Filtered high-quality paired reads were merged into contigs using COPE and FqMerger. BLAST was used to align contigs to IMGT TRBV, TRBD and TRBJ reference genes, and CDR3 was defined according to IMGT. Any clonotype with a frequency above 0.1% was counted as a highly expanded clone. Shannon entropy was used to measure repertoire diversity, and the Gini coefficient was used to measure V-J evenness. A clonotype found in more than one individual was treated as public. In TCRdb, the public reads were trimmed at Q25 with fastp and aligned with MiXCR, with productive beta chains retained. Rows with a matching CDR3 protein are joined into one entry that keeps the most common DNA and genes. These V and J calls rely on TCRdb rather than the paper's analysis. The sample table records over 300,000 distinct CDR3 sequences; roughly a fifth of these occur just once. Together, the top ten hold just under 30% of the sample.

Taken with the paper, the label for time point translates to: persistent/refractory GD, antithyroid drugs over 5 years with positive TRAb. For both TCR sequencing and RNA sequencing, RNA was extracted from PBMCs in TRIzol. Graves' disease was diagnosed according to American Thyroid Association guidelines. Patients were recruited from an endocrinology department in Xi'an, China. Each patient gave approximately 9.7 milliliters of peripheral blood, collected in an EDTA anticoagulant tube. Ficoll Paque Plus density gradient separation was used to isolate PBMCs, and no further T cell sorting was performed. An Agilent 2100 Bioanalyzer and agarose gel were used to check RNA quality, while a NanoDrop 2000 measured RNA concentration. The germline V gene encodes CDR1 DFQATT and CDR2 SNEGSKA (reference sequence). Trimming removed 0 bases from V and 6 bases from J, leaving 21 bases between the germline ends. Inclusive of the bounding cysteine and phenylalanine, the CDR3 is 16 residues long. The sequence is cut down to CDR3 DNA, 48 bases in frame from base 1.

In its sample, this clonotype was seen many times. Which antigen it targets is not known. No base qualities exist here, and no much larger clone lies one base off it. Material: peripheral blood mononuclear cells (PBMCs), obtained when the disease was refractory, from a patient treated with antithyroid drugs. The V and J genes are TRBV20-1 and TRBJ2-7; TRBD2 could be the D gene, as 6 bases match. The source of this sequence is a female donor with Graves disease. In nucleotide form, the sequence is TGCAGTGCTAGAGATCCCAGTTTGGGGGACTTCTCCGAGCAGTACTTC. It specifies CSARDPSLGDFSEQYF.